One T cell receptor (beta chain) is described in this entry. The libraries were made with immunoSEQ v3. Assay: immunoSEQ multiplex PCR; the TCRdb copy retains only in-frame clones and omits some. In the table there are tens of thousands of clones, under 75% of which are singletons. This record belongs to a study of TIL therapy for anti-PD-1-resistant metastatic lung cancer. The overall study: Tumors carried a median 1.5 non-synonymous mutations per megabase.

The time point here: pre-treatment sample, taken before nivolumab and TIL therapy. V shed 5 bases and J shed 6 bases, with 20 bases lying between them. There are 15 residues in the CDR3. Germline CDR1 MDHEN, CDR2 SYDVKM. The source material was blood, sampled at baseline. This chain joins TRBV28 and TRBJ2-7; a possible D gene is TRBD1 (6 bases). This sequence was found in a person aged 25-85 years with non-small cell lung cancer. The DNA for the CDR3 is TGTGCCAGCAGTCCCCGGCTACAGGGTAACGTCGAGCAGTACTTC. Translating it yields CASSPRLQGNVEQYF. The whole variable domain, filled in from reference TRBV28 and TRBJ2-7, reads DVKVTQSSRYLVKRTGEKVFLECVQDMDHENMFWYRQDPGLGLRLIYFSYDVKMKEKGDIPEGYSVSREKKERFSLILESASTNQTSMYLCASSPRLQGNVEQYFGPGTRLTVT.